This T cell receptor beta chain stems from a study of T cells in Graves' hyperthyroidism and ophthalmopathy. In this sample, this clonotype turned up many times. The germline V and J ends were trimmed by 4 bases and 3 bases, with 16 bases remaining between them. Germline CDR1 is DFQATT and CDR2 is SNEGSKA (reference sequence). The CDR3 has 14 amino acids. TCR beta CDR3 regions were amplified from RNA. An initial round of RT-PCR targeting the TCR CDR3 relied on the HTBI primer set. A single record per CDR3 protein comes from TCRdb applying MiXCR to the multiplex PCR reads. The sample lists about 590,000 distinct CDR3 sequences, more than 15% occurring once.

The sequenced material came from blood. The chain joins TRBV20-1 to TRBJ2-7, with a possible D match to TRBD2 (6 bases). This receptor was taken from a woman aged 30 to 39 with Graves' hyperthyroidism. The CDR3 bases are TGCAGTGCTAAGGACCGGGACTCCTACTACGAGCAGTACTTC. It yields the protein CSAKDRDSYYEQYF.